This entry lists 5 T cell receptor beta chains sequenced from one sample in a study of blood T cell repertoires in COVID-19. Sequencing used immunoSEQ multiplex PCR; TCRdb keeps in-frame clones, though not all of them. The sample records 95,000 to 150,000 clones, about 83% being singletons. Sequenced material: peripheral blood. All receptors come from a woman in her fifties or sixties with acute or convalescent COVID-19.

A word on this clone: The identical CDR3 is also encoded by other nucleotide sequences in the sample. The J gene is TRBJ1-1, the V gene TRBV30, with D possibly matching TRBD1 (6 bases). V lost 3 bases and J lost 1, with 9 bases in between. Germline loops: CDR1 GTSNPN, CDR2 SVGIG (reference sequence). This CDR3 has 13 amino acids. The CDR3 loop reads CAWRDRPNTEAFF. CDR3 nucleotide sequence: TGTGCCTGGAGGGACAGACCGAACACTGAAGCTTTCTTT.

V usage is TRBV5-1 and J usage is TRBJ1-1, with 9 bases aligning to TRBD1. Looked up from germline, CDR1 is SGHRS and CDR2 is YFSETQ. V gave up 4 bases and J gave up 6 bases; unmatched junction bases: 1. CDR3 length: 12 residues. CDR3 sequence (DNA): TGCGCCAGCAGCGGACAGGGGTCTGAAGCTTTCTTT. Its translation is CASSGQGSEAFF.

Points on this clone: One junction end disagrees with the germline gene, perhaps due to a read error. The chain combines TRBV7-9 with TRBJ2-1; 11 positions agree with TRBD2. This CDR3 has 14 amino acids. Germline-derived CDR1 and CDR2 are SEHNR and FQNEAQ (reference sequence). The CDR3 sequence is CASTTSGSYNEQFF. CDR3 bases: TGTGCGAGCACCACTAGCGGGAGCTACAATGAGCAGTTCTTC.

The chain combines TRBV7-8 with TRBJ1-6, with 9 bases fitting TRBD1. Germline lookup yields CDR1 SGHVS and CDR2 FQNEAQ. V dropped 6 bases and J dropped 7; count of bases not matched to a gene: 7. The CDR3 consists of 15 residues. CDR3 DNA sequence: TGTGCCAGCAGACCCACAGGGGGCGGGAATTCACCCCTCCACTTT. The encoded protein is CASRPTGGGNSPLHF.

The chain carries TRBV6-5 and TRBJ2-1; TRBD1 agrees at 7 bases. Trimming removed 8 bases from V and 3 bases from J; junction bases left unmatched: 4. The CDR3 consists of 13 residues. Germline V gives CDR1 MNHEY, CDR2 SVGAGI. This CDR3 is CASGTVNYNEQFF. CDR3 sequence (DNA): TGTGCCAGCGGGACAGTGAACTACAATGAGCAGTTCTTC.